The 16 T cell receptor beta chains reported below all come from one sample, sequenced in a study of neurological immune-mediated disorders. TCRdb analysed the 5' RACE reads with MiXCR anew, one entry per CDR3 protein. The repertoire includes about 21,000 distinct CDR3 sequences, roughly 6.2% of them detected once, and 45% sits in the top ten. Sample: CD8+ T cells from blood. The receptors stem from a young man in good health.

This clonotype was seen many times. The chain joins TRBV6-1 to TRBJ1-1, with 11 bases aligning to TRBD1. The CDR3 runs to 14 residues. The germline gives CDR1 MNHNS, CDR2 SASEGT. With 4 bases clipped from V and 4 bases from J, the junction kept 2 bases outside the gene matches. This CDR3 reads CASSAGTGGTEAFF. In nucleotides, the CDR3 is TGTGCCAGCAGTGCCGGGACAGGGGGCACTGAAGCTTTCTTT.

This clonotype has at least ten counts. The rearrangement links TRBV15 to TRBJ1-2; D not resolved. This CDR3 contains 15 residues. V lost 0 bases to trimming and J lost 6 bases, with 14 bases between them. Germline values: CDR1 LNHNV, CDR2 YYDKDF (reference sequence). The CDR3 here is CATSRDRVAKDGYTF. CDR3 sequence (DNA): TGTGCCACCAGCAGAGATAGGGTAGCGAAGGATGGCTACACCTTC.

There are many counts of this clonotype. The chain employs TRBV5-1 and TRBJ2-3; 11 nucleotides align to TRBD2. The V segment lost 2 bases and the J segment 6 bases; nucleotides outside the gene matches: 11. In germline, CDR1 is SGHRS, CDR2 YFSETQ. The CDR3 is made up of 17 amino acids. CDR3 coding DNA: TGCGCCAGCAGCTTATCCTTAGCGGGGGGGCTTCTCGATACGCAGTATTTT. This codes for CASSLSLAGGLLDTQYF.

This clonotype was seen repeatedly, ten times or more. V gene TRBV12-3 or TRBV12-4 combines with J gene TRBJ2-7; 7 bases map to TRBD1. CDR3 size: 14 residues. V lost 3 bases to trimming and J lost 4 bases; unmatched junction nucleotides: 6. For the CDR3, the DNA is TGTGCCAGCAGTTTGGCCGGGACAGCATACGAGCAGTACTTC. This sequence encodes CASSLAGTAYEQYF.

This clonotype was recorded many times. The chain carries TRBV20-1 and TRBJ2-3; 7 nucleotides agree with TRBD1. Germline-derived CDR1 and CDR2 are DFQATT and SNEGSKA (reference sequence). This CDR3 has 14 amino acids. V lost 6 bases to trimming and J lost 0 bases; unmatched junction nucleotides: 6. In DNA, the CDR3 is TGCAGTGCCAATGACAGGGTTAGCACAGATACGCAGTATTTT. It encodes CSANDRVSTDTQYF.

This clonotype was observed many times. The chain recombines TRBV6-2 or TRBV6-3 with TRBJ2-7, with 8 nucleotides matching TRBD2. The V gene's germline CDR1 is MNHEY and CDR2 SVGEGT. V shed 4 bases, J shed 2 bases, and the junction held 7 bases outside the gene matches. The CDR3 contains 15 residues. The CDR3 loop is CASSSSGGHTYEQYF. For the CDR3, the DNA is TGTGCCAGCAGTTCCAGCGGGGGCCATACCTACGAGCAGTACTTC.

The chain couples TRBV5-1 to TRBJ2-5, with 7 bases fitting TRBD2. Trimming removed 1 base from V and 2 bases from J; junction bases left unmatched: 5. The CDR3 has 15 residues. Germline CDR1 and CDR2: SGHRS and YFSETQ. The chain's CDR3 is CASSLSGELQETQYF. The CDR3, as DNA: TGCGCCAGCAGCTTGAGCGGGGAATTACAAGAGACCCAGTACTTC.

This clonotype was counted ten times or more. The DNA for the CDR3 is TGCAGTGCCGCCCGGACAGTCAACTATGGCTACACCTTC. Translating it yields CSAARTVNYGYTF. The rearrangement uses TRBV20-1 and TRBJ1-2, with D maybe TRBD1 (6 bases). CDR3 length: 13 amino acids. Per germline, CDR1 DFQATT and CDR2 SNEGSKA (reference sequence). V lost 6 bases and J 2 bases, leaving 13 bases between the germline ends.

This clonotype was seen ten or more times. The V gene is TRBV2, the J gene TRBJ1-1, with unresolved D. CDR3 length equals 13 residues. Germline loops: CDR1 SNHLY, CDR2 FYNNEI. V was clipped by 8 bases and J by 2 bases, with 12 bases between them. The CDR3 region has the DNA TGTGCCAGCGGTCTGGGATCTAACACTGAAGCTTTCTTT. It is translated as CASGLGSNTEAFF.

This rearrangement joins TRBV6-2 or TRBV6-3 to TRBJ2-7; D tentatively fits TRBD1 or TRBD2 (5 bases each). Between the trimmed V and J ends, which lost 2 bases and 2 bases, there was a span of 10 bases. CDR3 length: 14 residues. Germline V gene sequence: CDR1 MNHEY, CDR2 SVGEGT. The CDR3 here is CASSYEMGAYEQYF. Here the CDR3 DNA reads TGTGCCAGCAGTTACGAAATGGGGGCCTACGAGCAGTACTTC.

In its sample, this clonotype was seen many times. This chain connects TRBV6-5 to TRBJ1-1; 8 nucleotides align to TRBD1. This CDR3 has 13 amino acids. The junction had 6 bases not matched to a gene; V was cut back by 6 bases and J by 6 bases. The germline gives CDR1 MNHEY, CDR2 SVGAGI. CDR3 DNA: TGTGCCAGCAGAACGGGACAGGTGCCTGAAGCTTTCTTT. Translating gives CASRTGQVPEAFF.

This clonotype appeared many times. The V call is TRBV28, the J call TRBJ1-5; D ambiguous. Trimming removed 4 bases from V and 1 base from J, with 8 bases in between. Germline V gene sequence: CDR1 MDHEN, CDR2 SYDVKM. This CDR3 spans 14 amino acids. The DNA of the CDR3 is TGTGCCAGCAGTTATACCAGGAGCAATCAGCCCCAGCATTTT. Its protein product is CASSYTRSNQPQHF.

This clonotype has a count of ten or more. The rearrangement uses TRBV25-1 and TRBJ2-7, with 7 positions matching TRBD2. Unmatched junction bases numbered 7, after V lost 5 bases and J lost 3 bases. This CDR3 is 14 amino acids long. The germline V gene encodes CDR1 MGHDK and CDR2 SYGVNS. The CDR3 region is CASSPLGRIYEQYF. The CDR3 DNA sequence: TGTGCCAGCAGTCCCCTCGGGAGGATCTACGAGCAGTACTTC.

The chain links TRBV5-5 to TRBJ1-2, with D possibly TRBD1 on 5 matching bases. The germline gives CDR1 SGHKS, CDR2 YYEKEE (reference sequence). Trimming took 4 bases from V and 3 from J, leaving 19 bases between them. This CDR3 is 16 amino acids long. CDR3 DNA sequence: TGTGCCAGCAGCCCTTGGGGTGCGGGGGGAGACTATGGCTACACCTTC. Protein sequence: CASSPWGAGGDYGYTF.

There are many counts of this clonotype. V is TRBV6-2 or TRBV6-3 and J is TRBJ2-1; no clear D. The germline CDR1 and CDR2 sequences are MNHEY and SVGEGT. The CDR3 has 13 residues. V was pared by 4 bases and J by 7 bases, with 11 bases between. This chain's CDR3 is CASSFHVSNEQFF. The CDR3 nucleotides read TGTGCCAGCAGTTTTCACGTTAGTAATGAGCAGTTCTTC.

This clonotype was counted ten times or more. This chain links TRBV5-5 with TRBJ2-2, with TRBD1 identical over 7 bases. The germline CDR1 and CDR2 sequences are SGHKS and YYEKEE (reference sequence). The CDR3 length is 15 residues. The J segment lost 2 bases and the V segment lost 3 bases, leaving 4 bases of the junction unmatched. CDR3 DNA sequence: TGTGCCAGCAGCTGGACAGGCGGTAACACCGGGGAGCTGTTTTTT. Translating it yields CASSWTGGNTGELFF.